This T cell receptor (beta chain) is from a study of shared clonotypes between healthy human individuals. Only one count was recorded for this clone. Each cell subset's genomic DNA was divided evenly among several immunoSEQ plates. TCRdb's table, derived via immunoSEQ multiplex PCR, lists solely in-frame clones and lacks some. The sample lists about half a million clones, approximately 85% occurring once. Sequenced sample: PBMCs. This sequence was found in a woman aged 40 to 49 in good health. Some clones in this sample may be carry-over from other donors' samples.

Here the CDR3 DNA reads TGTGCCAGTAGTAGGGATGGGGGAGGGCTAGCCAAAAACATTCAGTACTTC. Protein sequence: CASSRDGGGLAKNIQYF. The chain uses TRBV19 and TRBJ2-4; 7 nucleotides align to TRBD2. This CDR3 has 17 residues. Germline loops: CDR1 LNHDA, CDR2 SQIVND (reference sequence). The J segment lost 0 bases and the V segment lost 4 bases, leaving 9 bases of the junction unmatched.